This paragraph covers one T cell receptor beta chain sequence. An end of the junction does not agree with germline; a read error may underlie this. This sample is part of a study of blood T cells in healthy people across ages. The germline gives CDR1 LGHDT, CDR2 YNNKEL (reference sequence). The CDR3 totals 16 residues. Combining a sample-barcoded 5' primer with a J-beta primer mix, a second PCR ran for about 7 to 12 cycles. Each of the samples gave a minimum of 3 million paired-end reads that contained CDR3. TCRdb used MiXCR to reprocess the 5' RACE reads, holding one entry per CDR3 protein. The table has about 1.8 million distinct CDR3 sequences, 40% to 55% seen once.

The chain employs TRBV3-1 and TRBJ2-3; the D is unclear. The sample comprised blood. The clonotype comes from a woman aged 40 to 50 in good health. The CDR3, as DNA: TGTGCCCGCAGCCAAGGGAAGGGCTCCGGCACAGATACGCAGTATTTT. This codes for CARSQGKGSGTDTQYF.